The TCR beta chain under discussion was sequenced for a study of T cell responses to AZD1222 COVID-19 vaccine. This CDR3 comprises 16 residues. V was clipped by 5 bases and J by 0 bases, with 15 bases between them. Germline CDR1 SGHTA, CDR2 FQGTGA. Sequenced by immunoSEQ multiplex PCR; TCRdb stores in-frame clones only, minus some. The profile shows roughly 120,000 clones, about 85% of them singletons. The count of this clone is one. The sample here was peripheral blood, taken 28 days after the second AZD1222 dose. The rearrangement links TRBV7-3 to TRBJ2-3; D may be TRBD2 (6 bases). The sequence came from an adult who received the AZD1222 COVID-19 vaccine. The CDR3 region is CASSISPGLSTDTQYF. DNA of the CDR3: TGTGCCAGCAGCATATCACCGGGACTCAGCACAGATACGCAGTATTTT.